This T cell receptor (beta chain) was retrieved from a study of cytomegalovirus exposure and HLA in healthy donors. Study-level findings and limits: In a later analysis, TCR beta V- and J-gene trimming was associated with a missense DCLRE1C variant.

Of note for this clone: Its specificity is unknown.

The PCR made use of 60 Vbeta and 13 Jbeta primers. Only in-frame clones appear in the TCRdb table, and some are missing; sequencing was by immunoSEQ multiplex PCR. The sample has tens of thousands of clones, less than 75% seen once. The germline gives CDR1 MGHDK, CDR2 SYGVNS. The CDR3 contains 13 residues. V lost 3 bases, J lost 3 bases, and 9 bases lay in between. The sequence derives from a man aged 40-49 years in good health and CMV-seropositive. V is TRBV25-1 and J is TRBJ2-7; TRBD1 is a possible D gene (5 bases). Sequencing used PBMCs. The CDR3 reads CASSDDSVYEQYF. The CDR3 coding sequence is TGTGCCAGCAGTGACGACAGTGTCTACGAGCAGTACTTC.